This T cell receptor beta chain comes out of a study of post-analysis software for immune sequencing data. Background on the study: Courses of disease covered relapsing-remitting, secondary progressive and progressive-relapsing multiple sclerosis.

In this sample, this clonotype turned up a few times. Antigen specificity is unknown. Study-wide findings and caveats: F measure showed strong co-clustering of same-batch samples. Multiple sclerosis patients had significantly lower normalized Chao1 diversity than controls.

The authors incorporated unique molecular identifiers into the TCR beta cDNA libraries. T cells numbering 1 to 10 million yielded cDNA molecules that totaled roughly 500,000. TCRdb ran MiXCR on the PCR reads and lists one entry per CDR3 protein. This table holds 700,000 to 800,000 distinct CDR3 sequences, 25% to 30% found once. The clonotype comes from a girl aged 5-17 years with multiple sclerosis. Sequencing used blood.

In DNA, the CDR3 is TGTGCCAGCTCACAAACGGACCTTGAGCAGTTCTTC. Residues: CASSQTDLEQFF. This chain joins TRBV18 and TRBJ2-1; D uncertain. Germline V lookup: CDR1 KGHSH, CDR2 LQKENI. The ends were cut back, 4 bases at V and 9 bases at J, with 10 bases in the middle. CDR3 length: 12 residues.